Detailed here is one TCR beta chain. As yet, its antigen is unknown. Deletions cut 0 bases from V and 2 bases from J, with 9 bases between. Germline CDR1 and CDR2: LGHNA and YSLEER. The CDR3 totals 15 residues. This record belongs to a study of post-analysis software for immune sequencing data. Overall study results and limits: Under the F measure, samples that were prepared in one batch clustered strongly together. Compared with controls, patients had more of about 5 TRBV segments, including TRBV5-6, TRBV5-1 and TRBV20-1.

Every TCR beta cDNA library bore unique molecular identifiers. T cells numbering about 0.85 to 11 million yielded 450,000 to 600,000 cDNA molecules. TCRdb called the PCR reads again in MiXCR, with one record for every CDR3 protein. The sample holds over 300,000 distinct CDR3 sequences, less than 40% seen once. Sequencing was performed on blood. This clonotype was sampled from a girl between 10 and 17 years old with multiple sclerosis. The rearrangement joins TRBV4-3 to TRBJ2-3; no clear D. Here the CDR3 DNA reads TGCGCCAGCAGCCAAGAACCTCGGGCCACAGATACGCAGTATTTT. Its protein is CASSQEPRATDTQYF.